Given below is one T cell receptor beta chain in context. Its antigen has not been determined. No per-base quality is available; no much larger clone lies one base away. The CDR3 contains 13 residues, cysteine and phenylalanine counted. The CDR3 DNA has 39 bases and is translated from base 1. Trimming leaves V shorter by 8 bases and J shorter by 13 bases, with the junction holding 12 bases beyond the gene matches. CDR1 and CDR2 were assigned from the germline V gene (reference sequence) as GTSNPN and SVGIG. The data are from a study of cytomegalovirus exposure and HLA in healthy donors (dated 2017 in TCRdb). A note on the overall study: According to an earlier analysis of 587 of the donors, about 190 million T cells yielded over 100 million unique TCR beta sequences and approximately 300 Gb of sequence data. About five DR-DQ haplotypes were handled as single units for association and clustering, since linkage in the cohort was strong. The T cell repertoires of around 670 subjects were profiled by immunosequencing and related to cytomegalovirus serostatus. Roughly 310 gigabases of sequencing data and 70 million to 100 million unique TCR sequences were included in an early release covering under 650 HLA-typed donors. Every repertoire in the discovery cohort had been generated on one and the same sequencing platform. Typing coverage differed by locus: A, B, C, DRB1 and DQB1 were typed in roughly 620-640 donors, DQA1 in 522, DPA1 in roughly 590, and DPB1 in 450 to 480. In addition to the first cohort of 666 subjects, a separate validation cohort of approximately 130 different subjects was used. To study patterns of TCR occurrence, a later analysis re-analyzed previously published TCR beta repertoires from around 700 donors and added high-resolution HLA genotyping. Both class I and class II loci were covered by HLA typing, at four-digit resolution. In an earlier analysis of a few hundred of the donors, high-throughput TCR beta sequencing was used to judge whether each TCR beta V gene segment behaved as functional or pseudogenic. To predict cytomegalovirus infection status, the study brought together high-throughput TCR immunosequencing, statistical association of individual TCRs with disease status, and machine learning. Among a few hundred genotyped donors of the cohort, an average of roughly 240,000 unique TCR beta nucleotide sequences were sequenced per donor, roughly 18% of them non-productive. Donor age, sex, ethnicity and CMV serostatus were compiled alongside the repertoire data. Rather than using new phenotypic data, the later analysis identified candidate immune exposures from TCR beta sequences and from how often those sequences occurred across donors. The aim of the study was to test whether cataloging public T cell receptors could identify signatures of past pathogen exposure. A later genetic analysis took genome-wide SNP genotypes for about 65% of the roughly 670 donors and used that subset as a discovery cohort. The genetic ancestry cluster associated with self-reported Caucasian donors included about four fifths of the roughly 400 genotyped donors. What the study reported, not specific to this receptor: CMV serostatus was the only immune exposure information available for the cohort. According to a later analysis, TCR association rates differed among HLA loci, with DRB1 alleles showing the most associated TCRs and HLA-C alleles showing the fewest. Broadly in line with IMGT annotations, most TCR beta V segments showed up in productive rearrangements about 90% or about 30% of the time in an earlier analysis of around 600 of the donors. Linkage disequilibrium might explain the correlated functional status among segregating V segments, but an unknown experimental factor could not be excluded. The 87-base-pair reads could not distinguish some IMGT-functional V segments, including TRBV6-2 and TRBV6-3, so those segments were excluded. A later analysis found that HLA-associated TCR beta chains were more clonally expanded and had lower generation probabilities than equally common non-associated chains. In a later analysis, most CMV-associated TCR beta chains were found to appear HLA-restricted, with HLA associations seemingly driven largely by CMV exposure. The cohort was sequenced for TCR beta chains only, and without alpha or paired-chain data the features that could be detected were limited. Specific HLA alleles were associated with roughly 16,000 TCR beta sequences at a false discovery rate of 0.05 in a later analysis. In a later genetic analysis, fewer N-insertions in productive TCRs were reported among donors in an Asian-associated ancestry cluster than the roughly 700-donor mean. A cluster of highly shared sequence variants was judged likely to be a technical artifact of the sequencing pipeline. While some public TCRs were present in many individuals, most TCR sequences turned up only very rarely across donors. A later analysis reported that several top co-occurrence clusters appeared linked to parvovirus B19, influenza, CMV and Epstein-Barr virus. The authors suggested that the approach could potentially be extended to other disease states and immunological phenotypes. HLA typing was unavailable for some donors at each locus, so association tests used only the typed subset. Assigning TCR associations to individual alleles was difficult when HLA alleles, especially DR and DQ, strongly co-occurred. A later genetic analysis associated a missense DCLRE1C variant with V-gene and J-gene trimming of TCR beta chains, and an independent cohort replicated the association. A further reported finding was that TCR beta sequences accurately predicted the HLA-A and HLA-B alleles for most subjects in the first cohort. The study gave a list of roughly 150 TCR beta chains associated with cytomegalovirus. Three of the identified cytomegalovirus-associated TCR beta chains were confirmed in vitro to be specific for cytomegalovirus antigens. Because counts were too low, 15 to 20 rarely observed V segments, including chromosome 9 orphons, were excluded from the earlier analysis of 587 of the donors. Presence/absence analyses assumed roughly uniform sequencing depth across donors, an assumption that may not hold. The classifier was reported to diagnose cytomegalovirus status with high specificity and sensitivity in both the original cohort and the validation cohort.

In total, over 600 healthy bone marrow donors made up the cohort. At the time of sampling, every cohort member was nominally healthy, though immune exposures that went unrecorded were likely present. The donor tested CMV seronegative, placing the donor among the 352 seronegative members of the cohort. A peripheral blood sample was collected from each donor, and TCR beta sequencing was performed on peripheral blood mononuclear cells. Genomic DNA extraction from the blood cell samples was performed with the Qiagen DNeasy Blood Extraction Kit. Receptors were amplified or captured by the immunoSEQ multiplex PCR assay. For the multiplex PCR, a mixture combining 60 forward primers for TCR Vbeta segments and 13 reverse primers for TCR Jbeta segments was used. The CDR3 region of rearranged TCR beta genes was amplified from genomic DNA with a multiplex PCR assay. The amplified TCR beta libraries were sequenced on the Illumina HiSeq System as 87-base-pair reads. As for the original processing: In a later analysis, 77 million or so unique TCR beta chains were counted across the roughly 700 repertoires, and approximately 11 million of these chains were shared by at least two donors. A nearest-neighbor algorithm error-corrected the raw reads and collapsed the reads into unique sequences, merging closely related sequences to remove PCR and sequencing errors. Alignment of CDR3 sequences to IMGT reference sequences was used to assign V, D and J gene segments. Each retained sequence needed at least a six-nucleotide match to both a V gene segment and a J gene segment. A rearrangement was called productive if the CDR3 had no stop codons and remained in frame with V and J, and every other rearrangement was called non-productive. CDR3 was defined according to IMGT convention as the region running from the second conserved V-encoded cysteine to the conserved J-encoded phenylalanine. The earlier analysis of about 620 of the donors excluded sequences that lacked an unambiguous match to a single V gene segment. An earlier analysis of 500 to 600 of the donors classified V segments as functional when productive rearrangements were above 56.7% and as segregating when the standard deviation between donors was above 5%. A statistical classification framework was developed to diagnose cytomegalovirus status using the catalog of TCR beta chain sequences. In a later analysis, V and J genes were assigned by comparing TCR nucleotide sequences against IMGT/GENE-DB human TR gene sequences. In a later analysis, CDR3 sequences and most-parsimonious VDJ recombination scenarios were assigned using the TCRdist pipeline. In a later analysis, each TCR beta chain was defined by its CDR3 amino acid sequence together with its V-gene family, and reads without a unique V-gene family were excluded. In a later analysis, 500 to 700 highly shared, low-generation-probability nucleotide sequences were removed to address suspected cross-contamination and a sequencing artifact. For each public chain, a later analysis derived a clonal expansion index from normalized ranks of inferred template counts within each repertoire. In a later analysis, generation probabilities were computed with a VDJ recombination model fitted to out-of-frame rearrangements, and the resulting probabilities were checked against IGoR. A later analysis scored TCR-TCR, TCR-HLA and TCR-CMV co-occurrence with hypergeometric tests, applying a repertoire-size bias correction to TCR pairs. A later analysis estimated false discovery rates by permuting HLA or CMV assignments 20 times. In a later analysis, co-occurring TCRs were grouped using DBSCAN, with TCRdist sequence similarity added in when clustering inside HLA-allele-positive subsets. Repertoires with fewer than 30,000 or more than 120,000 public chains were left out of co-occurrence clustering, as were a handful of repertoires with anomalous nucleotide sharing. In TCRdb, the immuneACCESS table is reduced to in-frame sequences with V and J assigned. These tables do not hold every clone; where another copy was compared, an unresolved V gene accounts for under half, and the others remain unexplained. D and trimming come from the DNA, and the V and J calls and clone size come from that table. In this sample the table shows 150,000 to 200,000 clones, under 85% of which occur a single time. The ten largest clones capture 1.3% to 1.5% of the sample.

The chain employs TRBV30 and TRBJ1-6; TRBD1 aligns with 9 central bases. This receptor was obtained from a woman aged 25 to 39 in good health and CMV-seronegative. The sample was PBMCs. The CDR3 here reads CAASRDREDPLHF. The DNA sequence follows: TGTGCCGCAAGCCGGGACAGGGAGGATCCCCTCCACTTT.